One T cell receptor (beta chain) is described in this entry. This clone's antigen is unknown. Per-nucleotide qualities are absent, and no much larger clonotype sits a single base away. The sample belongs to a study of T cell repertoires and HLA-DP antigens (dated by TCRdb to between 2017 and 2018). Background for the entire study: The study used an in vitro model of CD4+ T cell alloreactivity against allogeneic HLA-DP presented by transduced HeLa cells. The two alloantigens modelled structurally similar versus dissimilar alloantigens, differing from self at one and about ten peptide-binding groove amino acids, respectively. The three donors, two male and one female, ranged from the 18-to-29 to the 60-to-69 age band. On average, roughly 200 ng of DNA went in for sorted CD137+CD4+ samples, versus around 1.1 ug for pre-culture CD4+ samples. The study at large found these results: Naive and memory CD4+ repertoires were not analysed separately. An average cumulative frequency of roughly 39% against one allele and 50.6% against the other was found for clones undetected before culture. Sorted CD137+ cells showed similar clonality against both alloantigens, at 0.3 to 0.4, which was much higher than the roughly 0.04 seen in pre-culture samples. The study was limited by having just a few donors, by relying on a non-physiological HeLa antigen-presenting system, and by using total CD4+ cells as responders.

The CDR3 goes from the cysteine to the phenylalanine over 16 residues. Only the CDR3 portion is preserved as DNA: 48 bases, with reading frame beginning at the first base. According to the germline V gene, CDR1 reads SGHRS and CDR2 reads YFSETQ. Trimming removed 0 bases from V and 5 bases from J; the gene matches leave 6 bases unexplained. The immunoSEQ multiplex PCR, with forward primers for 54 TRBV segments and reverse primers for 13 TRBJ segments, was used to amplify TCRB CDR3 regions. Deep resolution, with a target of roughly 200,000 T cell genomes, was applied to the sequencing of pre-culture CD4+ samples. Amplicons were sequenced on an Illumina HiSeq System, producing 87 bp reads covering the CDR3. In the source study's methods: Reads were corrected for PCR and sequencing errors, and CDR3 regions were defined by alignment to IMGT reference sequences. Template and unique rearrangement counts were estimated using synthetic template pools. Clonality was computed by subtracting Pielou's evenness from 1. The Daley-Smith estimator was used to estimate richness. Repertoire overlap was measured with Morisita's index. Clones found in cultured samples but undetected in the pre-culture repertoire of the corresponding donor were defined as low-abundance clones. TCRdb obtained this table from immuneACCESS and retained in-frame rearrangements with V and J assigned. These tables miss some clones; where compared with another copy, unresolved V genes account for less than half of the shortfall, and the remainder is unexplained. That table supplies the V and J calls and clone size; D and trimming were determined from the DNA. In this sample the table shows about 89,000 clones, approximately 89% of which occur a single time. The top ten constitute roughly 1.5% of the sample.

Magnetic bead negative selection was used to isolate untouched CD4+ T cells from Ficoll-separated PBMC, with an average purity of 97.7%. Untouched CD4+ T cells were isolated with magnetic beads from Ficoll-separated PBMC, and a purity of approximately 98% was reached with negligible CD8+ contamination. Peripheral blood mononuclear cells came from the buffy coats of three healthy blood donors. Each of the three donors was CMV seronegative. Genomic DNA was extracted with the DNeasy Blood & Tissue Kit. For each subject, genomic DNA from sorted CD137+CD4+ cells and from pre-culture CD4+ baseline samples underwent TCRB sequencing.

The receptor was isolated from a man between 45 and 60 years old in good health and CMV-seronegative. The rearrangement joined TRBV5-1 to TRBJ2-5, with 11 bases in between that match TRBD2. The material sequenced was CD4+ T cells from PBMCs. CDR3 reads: CASSLEVAGGRETQYF. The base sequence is TGCGCCAGCAGCTTGGAGGTAGCGGGGGGGCGTGAGACCCAGTACTTC.